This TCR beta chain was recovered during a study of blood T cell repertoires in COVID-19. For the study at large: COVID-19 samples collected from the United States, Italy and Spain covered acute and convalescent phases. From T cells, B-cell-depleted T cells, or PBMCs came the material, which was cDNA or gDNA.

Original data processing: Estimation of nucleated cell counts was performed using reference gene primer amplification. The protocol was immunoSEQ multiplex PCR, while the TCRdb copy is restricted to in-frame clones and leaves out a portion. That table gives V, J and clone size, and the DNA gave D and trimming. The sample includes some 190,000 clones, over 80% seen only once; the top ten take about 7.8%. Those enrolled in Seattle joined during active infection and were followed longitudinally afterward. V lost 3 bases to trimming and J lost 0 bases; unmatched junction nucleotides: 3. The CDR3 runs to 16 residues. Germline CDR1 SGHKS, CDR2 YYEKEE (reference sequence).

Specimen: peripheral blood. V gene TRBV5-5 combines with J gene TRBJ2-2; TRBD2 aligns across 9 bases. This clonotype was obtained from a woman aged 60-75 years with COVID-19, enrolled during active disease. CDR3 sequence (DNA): TGTGCCAGCAGCTATCGGACTAGCGCGAACACCGGGGAGCTGTTTTTT. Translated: CASSYRTSANTGELFF.